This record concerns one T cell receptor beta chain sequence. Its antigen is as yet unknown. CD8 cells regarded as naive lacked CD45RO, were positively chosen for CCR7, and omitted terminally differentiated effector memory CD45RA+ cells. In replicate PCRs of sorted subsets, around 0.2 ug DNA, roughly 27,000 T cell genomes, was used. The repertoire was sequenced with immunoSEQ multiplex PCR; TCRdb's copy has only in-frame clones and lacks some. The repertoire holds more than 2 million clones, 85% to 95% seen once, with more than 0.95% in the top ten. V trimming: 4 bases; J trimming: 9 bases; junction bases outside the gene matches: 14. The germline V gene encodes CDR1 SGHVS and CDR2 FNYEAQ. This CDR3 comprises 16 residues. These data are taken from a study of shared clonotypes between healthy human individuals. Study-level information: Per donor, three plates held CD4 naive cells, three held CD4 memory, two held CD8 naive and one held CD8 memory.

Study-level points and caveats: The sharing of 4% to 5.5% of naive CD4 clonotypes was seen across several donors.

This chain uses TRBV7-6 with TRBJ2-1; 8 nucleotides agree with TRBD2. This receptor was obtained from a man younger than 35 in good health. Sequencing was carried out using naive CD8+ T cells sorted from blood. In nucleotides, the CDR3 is TGTGCCAGCAGCTCTCTAATCGAAACTAGCGGACCTGAGCAGTTCTTC. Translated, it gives CASSSLIETSGPEQFF.